A single sample gave rise to the 18 T cell receptor beta chains below, sequenced in a study of blood T cell repertoires in COVID-19 (dated by TCRdb to about 2020). Library prep was done by the immunoSEQ multiplex PCR assay. Here the immuneACCESS table is served through TCRdb, limited to in-frame sequences with V and J called. Missing clones are a known gap in these copies; in checked studies unresolved V genes cover under half, and the rest lacks a known reason. The sample includes fewer than 75,000 clones, with roughly 90% observed a single time. The leading ten clones occupy roughly 1.4% of the sample. Sequenced input: peripheral blood. The receptors come from a man aged 60 to 75 with acute or convalescent COVID-19.

V is TRBV7-9 and J is TRBJ1-1, with D uncertain. Germline-derived CDR1 and CDR2 are SEHNR and FQNEAQ (reference sequence). Trimming cost V 5 bases and J 0 bases, with 22 bases left between them. The length of the CDR3 is 18 residues. CDR3 in amino acids: CASSPQLDTYFMNTEAFF. The CDR3 nucleotides are TGTGCCAGCAGCCCCCAACTAGATACCTACTTCATGAACACTGAAGCTTTCTTT.

This clone was seen a single time. V gene TRBV9 combines with J gene TRBJ1-2; TRBD1 might be the D (5 bases). The CDR3 totals 12 residues. Germline CDR1 and CDR2: SGDLS and YYNGEE. Trimming removed 5 bases at V and 5 bases at J, with 10 bases between. CDR3 sequence: CASRDSSYGYTF. The CDR3 nucleotides are TGTGCCAGCAGAGACAGCTCATATGGCTACACCTTC.

This chain connects TRBV6-5 to TRBJ1-5, with 10 bases identical to TRBD1. There are 15 residues in the CDR3. The V gene end was trimmed by 7 bases and the J gene end by 1 base; junction bases not matched to a gene: 4. The germline gives CDR1 MNHEY, CDR2 SVGAGI. The CDR3 reads CASTWGQGSNQPQHF. As DNA, the CDR3 is TGTGCCAGCACATGGGGACAGGGGAGCAATCAGCCCCAGCATTTT.

The V call is TRBV24-1, the J call TRBJ2-5, with a weak D call TRBD1 (6 bases). Germline CDR1 is KGHDR and CDR2 is SFDVKD. The CDR3 runs 15 residues. V was shortened by 3 bases and J by 2 bases, with 12 bases between the two germline ends. CDR3 bases: TGTGCCACCAGTGATACCTCGGACAGTCAAGAGACCCAGTACTTC. The encoded protein is CATSDTSDSQETQYF.

The chain has TRBV6-5 and TRBJ1-4; 9 bases map to TRBD1. Germline loops: CDR1 MNHEY, CDR2 SVGAGI. The CDR3 extends over 15 amino acids. V trimming: 2 bases; J trimming: 5 bases; junction bases outside the gene matches: 3. DNA of the CDR3: TGTGCCAGCAGTTACGGGACAGGGAGAAATGAAAAACTGTTTTTT. Protein product: CASSYGTGRNEKLFF.

The V call is TRBV30, the J call TRBJ2-1; D possibly corresponds to TRBD1 (5 bases). Germline assignment: CDR1 GTSNPN and CDR2 SVGIG (reference sequence). This CDR3 spans 14 amino acids. V shed 5 bases and J shed 4 bases, with 15 bases lying between them. CDR3: CAWVGHGPYNEQFF. The DNA for the CDR3 is TGTGCCTGGGTCGGACACGGACCATACAATGAGCAGTTCTTC.

The V and J genes are TRBV19 and TRBJ1-5; 10 nucleotides agree with TRBD1. The V segment lost 4 bases and the J segment 0 bases; nucleotides outside the gene matches: 9. This CDR3 has 18 residues. Germline CDR1 LNHDA, CDR2 SQIVND (reference sequence). The CDR3 region is CASSKGTGEHFSNQPQHF. CDR3 sequence (DNA): TGTGCCAGTAGTAAGGGGACAGGGGAACATTTTAGCAATCAGCCCCAGCATTTT.

The J gene is TRBJ2-6, the V gene TRBV5-1; D may be TRBD1 (6 bases). Germline CDR1 reads SGHRS; CDR2 reads YFSETQ. This CDR3 has 19 amino acids. Deletions cut 0 bases from V and 0 bases from J, with 16 bases between. The CDR3 DNA reads as TGCGCCAGCAGCTTGGACGGGACATTTCGAGTCTCTGGGGCCAACGTCCTGACTTTC. Translation gives CASSLDGTFRVSGANVLTF.

V is TRBV6-5 and J is TRBJ2-3; 7 nucleotides match TRBD1. The ends lost 4 bases at V and 4 bases at J; junction bases unmatched: 8. CDR3 length equals 15 residues. Germline-derived CDR1 and CDR2 are MNHEY and SVGAGI. The CDR3 loop reads CASSSQGELSDTQYF. The CDR3 DNA reads TGTGCCAGCAGTTCTCAGGGGGAGTTGTCAGATACGCAGTATTTT.

This chain joins TRBV6-6 and TRBJ1-2, with a possible D match to TRBD1 (6 bases). The germline CDR1 and CDR2 sequences are MNHNY and SVGAGI (reference sequence). Trimming stripped 2 bases from V and 2 bases from J, with 9 bases between. The CDR3 consists of 14 residues. The CDR3 reads CASSYETGNYGYTF. The DNA for the CDR3 is TGTGCCAGCAGTTACGAGACAGGAAACTATGGCTACACCTTC.

V usage is TRBV18 and J usage is TRBJ1-5; TRBD1 aligns across 9 bases. This CDR3 contains 14 residues. Per the germline V gene, CDR1 is KGHSH and CDR2 is LQKENI. V was clipped by 3 bases and J by 5 bases; unmatched bases: 2. The CDR3 DNA is TGTGCCAGCTCACCGGGACAGGGTTATCAGCCCCAGCATTTT. Amino acid sequence: CASSPGQGYQPQHF.

V gene TRBV7-3 combines with J gene TRBJ1-3; D is unresolved. This CDR3 is 19 amino acids long. Trimming stripped 0 bases from V and 0 bases from J, with 18 bases between. Per germline, CDR1 SGHTA and CDR2 FQGTGA. The CDR3 DNA follows: TGTGCCAGCAGCTTAACCCCCGCGGCAGACGGTGGCTCTGGAAACACCATATATTTT. Encoded protein: CASSLTPAADGGSGNTIYF.

The chain has TRBV7-9 and TRBJ1-2, with TRBD1 as a possible D gene (5 bases). Trimming removed 5 bases at V and 6 bases at J, with 13 bases between. Per the germline V gene, CDR1 is SEHNR and CDR2 is FQNEAQ (reference sequence). This CDR3 contains 13 residues. The CDR3 here is CASSPSGVNGYTF. CDR3 sequence (DNA): TGTGCCAGCAGCCCCTCGGGGGTGAATGGCTACACCTTC.

V usage is TRBV20-1 and J usage is TRBJ2-7; weak D call: TRBD1 (5 bases). Germline loops: CDR1 DFQATT, CDR2 SNEGSKA (reference sequence). With 3 bases removed from V and 9 bases from J, the gap between germline ends came to 12 bases. The CDR3 loop spans 11 amino acids. The CDR3 DNA reads as TGCAGTGCTAGTCAGGGTCCTAGGCAGTACTTC. Encoded protein: CSASQGPRQYF.

DNA of the CDR3: TGTGCCATCAGTGGACAGGGAAACACCGGGGAGCTGTTTTTT. Protein sequence: CAISGQGNTGELFF. The rearrangement uses TRBV10-3 and TRBJ2-2; 7 bases match TRBD1. CDR1 and CDR2 from the germline V gene are ENHRY and SYGVKD. V dropped 4 bases and J dropped 2; count of bases not matched to a gene: 1. The CDR3 totals 14 residues.

The J gene is TRBJ1-5, the V gene TRBV3-1 (or the pseudogene TRBV3-2); D call uncertain. Trimming took 2 bases from V and 6 from J, leaving 11 bases between them. CDR1 LGHDT and CDR2 YNNKEL come from the germline V gene (reference sequence). The length of the CDR3 is 14 residues. The CDR3 loop reads CASSQNQDIQPQHF. CDR3 DNA: TGTGCCAGCAGCCAAAATCAGGATATTCAGCCCCAGCATTTT.

The chain is built from TRBV5-8 and TRBJ2-1; D might be TRBD2 (6 bases). The CDR3 length is 13 residues. V gave up 6 bases and J gave up 7 bases, with 14 bases separating them. Germline V gene data show CDR1 as SGHTS and CDR2 as YDEGEE. CDR3 coding DNA: TGTGCCAGCATCATTGGAGGGCGGAATGAGCAGTTCTTC. Amino acids: CASIIGGRNEQFF.

The CDR3 sequence is CAWSVFPYEQYF. CDR3 DNA: TGTGCCTGGAGTGTCTTTCCCTACGAGCAGTACTTC. The rearrangement uses TRBV30 and TRBJ2-7, with D hard to call. This CDR3 is 12 amino acids long. V lost 0 bases, J lost 2 bases, and 5 bases lay in between. Germline V gene sequence: CDR1 GTSNPN, CDR2 SVGIG (reference sequence). The entire variable domain, with the rest obtained from reference TRBV30 and TRBJ2-7, is as follows: SQTIHQWPATLVQPVGSPLSLECTVEGTSNPNLYWYRQAAGRGLQLLFYSVGIGQISSEVPQNLSASRPQDRQFILSSKKLLLSDSGFYLCAWSVFPYEQYFGPGTRLTVT.